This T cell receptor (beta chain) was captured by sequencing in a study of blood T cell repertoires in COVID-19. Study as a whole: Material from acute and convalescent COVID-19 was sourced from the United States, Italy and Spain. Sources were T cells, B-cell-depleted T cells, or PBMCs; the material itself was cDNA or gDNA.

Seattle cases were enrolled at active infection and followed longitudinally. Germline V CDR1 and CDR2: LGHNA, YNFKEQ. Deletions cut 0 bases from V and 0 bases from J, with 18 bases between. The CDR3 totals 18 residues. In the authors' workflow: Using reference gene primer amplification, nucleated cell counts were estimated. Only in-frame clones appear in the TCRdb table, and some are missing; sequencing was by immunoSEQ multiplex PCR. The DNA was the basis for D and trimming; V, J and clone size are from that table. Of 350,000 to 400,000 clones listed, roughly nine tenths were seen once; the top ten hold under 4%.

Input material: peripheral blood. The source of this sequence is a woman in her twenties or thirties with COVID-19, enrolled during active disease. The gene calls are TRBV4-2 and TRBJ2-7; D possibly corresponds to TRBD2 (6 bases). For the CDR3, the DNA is TGTGCCAGCAGCCAAGAGCTCGGGCTAGCGCCCAACTCCTACGAGCAGTACTTC. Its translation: CASSQELGLAPNSYEQYF.